Listed below are T cell receptor beta chains from one sample, sequenced in a study of shared clonotypes between healthy human individuals. Sequencing used immunoSEQ multiplex PCR; TCRdb keeps in-frame clones, though not all of them. The repertoire holds hundreds of thousands of clones, with about 90% as singletons. Sequencing was performed on naive CD8+ T cells sorted from blood. These receptors were collected from a man aged 30-40 years in good health. CDR3s include the opening cysteine and the closing phenylalanine or tryptophan. Each record gives: V gene, clone size, J gene, D gene, CDR3 DNA, CDR3 protein. The D gene is left open where the match is weak. Clone size is given for some rows only: seen once, a few or many times, or a class if the clone is expanded.

V: TRBV9
size: NA
J: TRBJ2-7
D: TRBD1
DNA: TGTGCCAGCAGCGGAACAGGGGGGCCGTACGAGCAGTACTTC
CDR3: CASSGTGGPYEQYF

V: TRBV7-9
size: NA
J: TRBJ2-7
D: NA
DNA: TGTGCCAGCAGCGGCAGGGGTCGCCCCTACGAGCAGTACTTC
CDR3: CASSGRGRPYEQYF

V: TRBV4-1
size: NA
J: TRBJ2-1
D: TRBD2
DNA: TGCGCCAGCAGCCATAGACTAGCGGGAGCTTACAATGAGCAGTTCTTC
CDR3: CASSHRLAGAYNEQFF

V: TRBV28
size: NA
J: TRBJ1-2
D: NA
DNA: TGTGCCAGCAGTTTCGGCACCCTTGCAATTCAAAGTTTC
CDR3: CASSFGTLAIQSF

V: TRBV5-4
size: NA
J: TRBJ2-7
D: TRBD2
DNA: TGTGCCAGCAGCTCTAGCGGGGGGCTGGCGCAGTACTTC
CDR3: CASSSSGGLAQYF

V: TRBV7-9
size: NA
J: TRBJ2-3
D: NA
DNA: TGTGCCAGCAGCCCCGGGACTTCCTATTTCACAGATACGCAGTATTTT
CDR3: CASSPGTSYFTDTQYF

V: TRBV4-1
size: NA
J: TRBJ2-3
D: NA
DNA: TGCGCCAGCAGCCAGGACGAGGGAGGTTCTGCAGATACGCAGTATTTT
CDR3: CASSQDEGGSADTQYF

V: TRBV5-1
size: few
J: TRBJ2-1
D: TRBD2
DNA: TGCGCCAGCAGCTTAGGGAGCGGGAGTAGGAACAATGAGCAGTTCTTC
CDR3: CASSLGSGSRNNEQFF

V: TRBV11-2
size: NA
J: TRBJ2-7
D: TRBD2
DNA: TGTGCCAGCAGCCAGGGACTAGCCTACGAGCAGTACTTC
CDR3: CASSQGLAYEQYF

V: TRBV7-6
size: NA
J: TRBJ2-3
D: NA
DNA: TGTGCCAGCAGCCAATTAGGGGGCACAGATACGCAGTATTTT
CDR3: CASSQLGGTDTQYF

V: TRBV19
size: NA
J: TRBJ2-1
D: TRBD2
DNA: TGTGCCAGTACCCCAGCTAGCGGGAACAATGAGCAGTTCTTC
CDR3: CASTPASGNNEQFF

V: TRBV6-1
size: NA
J: TRBJ2-7
D: TRBD1
DNA: TGTGCCAGCAGTGAAGACCCCGGGACAGGGGGTCGGCAGTACTTC
CDR3: CASSEDPGTGGRQYF

V: TRBV29-1
size: NA
J: TRBJ2-6
D: NA
DNA: TGCAGCGCCTATTTAGGGCGGGACCCTGGGGCCAACGTCCTGACTTTC
CDR3: CSAYLGRDPGANVLTF

V: TRBV27
size: NA
J: TRBJ2-7
D: TRBD1
DNA: TGTGCCAGCAGTTTCGGACAGGGTAGTACCTACGAGCAGTACTTC
CDR3: CASSFGQGSTYEQYF

V: TRBV27
size: once
J: TRBJ2-7
D: NA
DNA: TGTGCCAGCAGTGCCCGTCCGACCGGGGGCGAGCAGTACTTC
CDR3: CASSARPTGGEQYF

V: TRBV19
size: NA
J: TRBJ2-7
D: NA
DNA: TGTGCCAGTAGTAGCAGTGTCGAGCAGTACTTC
CDR3: CASSSSVEQYF

V: TRBV7-2
size: once
J: TRBJ2-6
D: NA
DNA: TGTGCCAGCAGCTTAGCTGTCAGATCTGGGGCCAACGTCCTGACTTTC
CDR3: CASSLAVRSGANVLTF

V: TRBV18
size: NA
J: TRBJ2-1
D: NA
DNA: TGTGCCAGCTCACCACCGGGGGGGGCTTCGGAAGAGCAGTTCTTC
CDR3: CASSPPGGASEEQFF

V: TRBV7-9
size: NA
J: TRBJ1-5
D: NA
DNA: TGTGCCAGCAGCTTAACAGGAGATAGCAATCAGCCCCAGCATTTT
CDR3: CASSLTGDSNQPQHF

V: TRBV2
size: NA
J: TRBJ2-1
D: TRBD2
DNA: TGTGCCAGCAGGTCCGGGACTAGCGGCTACAATGAGCAGTTCTTC
CDR3: CASRSGTSGYNEQFF

V: TRBV5-1
size: NA
J: TRBJ2-7
D: TRBD2
DNA: TGCGCCAGCAGCTTAGGTAGCGGGGTCTACGAGCAGTACTTC
CDR3: CASSLGSGVYEQYF

V: TRBV6-1
size: NA
J: TRBJ2-1
D: TRBD2
DNA: TGTGCCAGCAGTGAAGTGGATAGCGGGATCTATGAGCAGTTCTTC
CDR3: CASSEVDSGIYEQFF

V: TRBV5-6
size: NA
J: TRBJ2-2
D: NA
DNA: TGTGCCAGCAGCTTTAGTGGGAGTTATACCGGGGAGCTGTTTTTT
CDR3: CASSFSGSYTGELFF

V: TRBV5-4
size: NA
J: TRBJ2-2
D: NA
DNA: TGTGCCAGCAGCTCCAGAGACACCGGGGAGCTGTTTTTT
CDR3: CASSSRDTGELFF

V: TRBV2
size: NA
J: TRBJ1-3
D: NA
DNA: TGTGCCAGCAGCGACACTACAGGTCGCTCTGGAAACACCATATATTTT
CDR3: CASSDTTGRSGNTIYF

V: TRBV10-2
size: NA
J: TRBJ2-7
D: NA
DNA: TGCGCCACACAGGGCTACGAGCAGTACTTC
CDR3: CATQGYEQYF

V: TRBV5-1
size: NA
J: TRBJ1-2
D: NA
DNA: TGCGCCAGCAGGGACGCGGCTAACTATGGCTACACCTTC
CDR3: CASRDAANYGYTF

V: TRBV19
size: NA
J: TRBJ2-1
D: NA
DNA: TGTGCCAGTAGTATAGTGGCGGGCTCCTACAATGAGCAGTTCTTC
CDR3: CASSIVAGSYNEQFF

V: TRBV5-6
size: NA
J: TRBJ2-3
D: NA
DNA: TGTGCCAGCAGCTTACGCGGGAGCACAGATACGCAGTATTTT
CDR3: CASSLRGSTDTQYF

V: TRBV28
size: NA
J: TRBJ2-1
D: TRBD2
DNA: TGTGCCAGCAGTTCGATGACTAGCGGGAGTTCCTACAATGAGCAGTTCTTC
CDR3: CASSSMTSGSSYNEQFF

V: TRBV11-2
size: NA
J: TRBJ2-7
D: NA
DNA: TGTGCCAGCAGCTCCCGACCCTTCTACGAGCAGTACTTC
CDR3: CASSSRPFYEQYF

V: TRBV5-1
size: NA
J: TRBJ2-7
D: TRBD1
DNA: TGCGCCAGCAGCTTTAGGACAGGGGCCTACGAGCAGTACTTC
CDR3: CASSFRTGAYEQYF

V: TRBV7-8
size: once
J: TRBJ2-7
D: NA
DNA: TGTGCCAGCAGCTTATCGAGTTACGAGCAGTACTTC
CDR3: CASSLSSYEQYF

V: TRBV30
size: NA
J: TRBJ2-2
D: TRBD2
DNA: TGTGCCTTACCCTTAGCGGGAGGGAACACCGGGGAGCTGTTTTTT
CDR3: CALPLAGGNTGELFF

V: TRBV11-2
size: NA
J: TRBJ2-1
D: TRBD2
DNA: TGTGCCAGCAGCTACGGACTAGCGGGAGTTGGAAATGAGCAGTTCTTC
CDR3: CASSYGLAGVGNEQFF

V: TRBV27
size: NA
J: TRBJ2-2
D: NA
DNA: TGTGCCAGCAGTTTATTGTCAGCTTCGAACACCGGGGAGCTGTTTTTT
CDR3: CASSLLSASNTGELFF

V: TRBV10-3
size: NA
J: TRBJ2-5
D: TRBD2
DNA: TGTGCCATCAGTGCGACTAGCGGGAGACGAGAGACCCAGTACTTC
CDR3: CAISATSGRRETQYF

V: TRBV19
size: NA
J: TRBJ1-2
D: TRBD1
DNA: TGTGCCAGTAGTCCCCGGGACAGGGGGCCCTATGGCTACACCTTC
CDR3: CASSPRDRGPYGYTF

V: TRBV7-9
size: NA
J: TRBJ2-6
D: TRBD2
DNA: TGTGCCAGCAGCTTCCGGGAGGGTCGGGCCAACGTCCTGACTTTC
CDR3: CASSFREGRANVLTF

V: TRBV11-1
size: NA
J: TRBJ2-7
D: TRBD2
DNA: TGTGCCAGCAGCTTAGGTAGCGGGAGCTGGGAGCAGTACTTC
CDR3: CASSLGSGSWEQYF

V: TRBV5-1
size: NA
J: TRBJ2-3
D: NA
DNA: TGCGCCAGCAGACGGCGGGACAGCTTCACAGATACGCAGTATTTT
CDR3: CASRRRDSFTDTQYF

V: TRBV7-9
size: NA
J: TRBJ2-1
D: NA
DNA: TGTGCCAGCAGCTTAATTGGGAACTACAATGAGCAGTTCTTC
CDR3: CASSLIGNYNEQFF

V: TRBV7-2
size: few
J: TRBJ2-7
D: TRBD1
DNA: TGTGCCAGCAGCTTAAACAGGGGGCGCGAGCAGTACTTC
CDR3: CASSLNRGREQYF

V: TRBV9
size: NA
J: TRBJ1-4
D: NA
DNA: TGTGCCAGCAGCGTTAGTTTCGGGCAGGCCGAAAAACTGTTTTTT
CDR3: CASSVSFGQAEKLFF

V: TRBV7-9
size: NA
J: TRBJ2-7
D: TRBD1
DNA: TGTGCCAGCAGCTTTTGGGACAGGGACGACGAGCAGTACTTC
CDR3: CASSFWDRDDEQYF

V: TRBV2
size: NA
J: TRBJ2-1
D: TRBD2
DNA: TGTGCCAGCAGTGGGACTAGTGGGTTCTACAATGAGCAGTTCTTC
CDR3: CASSGTSGFYNEQFF

V: TRBV29-1
size: NA
J: TRBJ2-7
D: NA
DNA: TGCAGCGTTGTGGGGATTGTGAAGATCGACGGAGTAGGAGACCCGGCCTACGAGCAGTACTTC
CDR3: CSVVGIVKIDGVGDPAYEQYF

V: TRBV19
size: NA
J: TRBJ2-7
D: TRBD2
DNA: TGTGCCAGTAGTTTCGGAGTGGGCGGGAGGGGCTACGAGCAGTACTTC
CDR3: CASSFGVGGRGYEQYF

V: TRBV5-4
size: NA
J: TRBJ2-2
D: NA
DNA: TGTGCCAGCAGCCGGGGGCTCGGGGGCGTTGCGAACACCGGGGAGCTGTTTTTT
CDR3: CASSRGLGGVANTGELFF

V: TRBV7-9
size: NA
J: TRBJ1-2
D: TRBD1
DNA: TGTGCCAGCAGCTTAGCCAGCGGGGGACAGGGGGTGACCTTC
CDR3: CASSLASGGQGVTF

V: TRBV2
size: few
J: TRBJ2-7
D: NA
DNA: TGTGCCAGCAGTGACAAGCCCTACGAGCAGTACTTC
CDR3: CASSDKPYEQYF

V: TRBV6-1
size: once
J: TRBJ1-1
D: NA
DNA: TGTGCCAGCAGTGAACTCGAAGGACGCGCGAACACTGAAGCTTTCTTT
CDR3: CASSELEGRANTEAFF

V: TRBV27
size: NA
J: TRBJ1-2
D: TRBD1
DNA: TGTGCCAGCAGTCAGACCCTCCGGACAGGGTATCACTATGGCTACACCTTC
CDR3: CASSQTLRTGYHYGYTF

V: TRBV4-3
size: NA
J: TRBJ2-1
D: TRBD2
DNA: TGCGCCAGCAGCCAAGATGTGAGTCGCGGGAGGGCCCGGTACAATGAGCAGTTCTTC
CDR3: CASSQDVSRGRARYNEQFF

V: TRBV4-1
size: NA
J: TRBJ2-7
D: TRBD1
DNA: TGCGCCAGCAGCCAAGGGTACGGGACAGGAGCTGTCGCCTACGAGCAGTACTTC
CDR3: CASSQGYGTGAVAYEQYF

V: TRBV19
size: NA
J: TRBJ1-1
D: NA
DNA: TGTGCCAGTAGTATAGGCGTAGGACCCACTGAAGCTTTCTTT
CDR3: CASSIGVGPTEAFF

V: TRBV5-1
size: NA
J: TRBJ1-2
D: NA
DNA: TGCGCCAGCAGCTTGGCTAGAGACAACTATGGCTACACCTTC
CDR3: CASSLARDNYGYTF